What follows is one TCR beta chain and its context. This sample was included in a study of shared clonotypes between healthy human individuals. The overall study: The study used three CD4 naive, three CD4 memory, two CD8 naive and one CD8 memory plate per donor.

Germline V gene sequence: CDR1 SGHTA, CDR2 FQGTGA. Trimming left V 5 bases short and J 6 bases short, with 20 bases between. The CDR3 totals 15 residues. The authors ran the assay at deep level. Genomic DNA of each subset was evenly split across several immunoSEQ plates. The authors' processing: ImmunoSEQ yielded junction-only sequences lacking quality scores, so filtering differed. This table comes from immunoSEQ multiplex PCR, and its TCRdb copy is limited to in-frame clones, with some not included. The V and J calls and clone size were taken over from that table, and D and trimming were inferred from the DNA. The sample consists of over a million clones, around three quarters of them appearing once.

The gene calls are TRBV7-3 and TRBJ2-7, with D tentatively TRBD1 or TRBD2 (5 bases each). The sequence came from a man between 18 and 35 years old in good health. Some clones in this sample may be carry-over from other donors' samples. Input material: memory CD4+ T cells from PBMCs. Subset reported: CD45RA-negative fraction. CDR3 coding DNA: TGTGCCAGCAGCCCAACCGGGACCCCTGGGGGCGAGCAGTACTTC. Its translation is CASSPTGTPGGEQYF.